A selection of T cell receptor beta chains follows, all from one sample in a study of T cells in narcolepsy. Generated by immunoSEQ multiplex PCR, the TCRdb table keeps only in-frame clones and is missing some. This sample has approximately 40,000 clones, with 70% to 90% found just once. Sequenced material: CD45RA- memory CD4+ T cells from PBMCs. The receptors here all came from a human donor with narcolepsy. The conserved cysteine and the conserved F or W are not part of the CDR3 here.

J gene: TRBJ1-1; V gene: TRBV5-5; CDR3 protein: ASSFATVGDEAF
J gene: -; V gene: TRBV4-2; CDR3 protein: ASSQPTGGAYEQY
J gene: TRBJ2-1; V gene: TRBV18; CDR3 protein: ASSAGTGVGNEQF
J gene: TRBJ2-5; V gene: TRBV5-6; CDR3 protein: ASSLGLAGQETQY
J gene: TRBJ1-2; V gene: TRBV7-2; CDR3 protein: ASSRPWQGSGYT
J gene: TRBJ2-5; V gene: TRBV7-2; CDR3 protein: ASSFGGRETQY
J gene: TRBJ1-2; V gene: TRBV29-1; CDR3 protein: SVEEYDRLRGYT
J gene: TRBJ2-3; V gene: TRBV10-3; CDR3 protein: AIRLGGGGTDTQY
J gene: -; V gene: TRBV5-4; CDR3 protein: ASSLPPGPGHEQY
J gene: TRBJ2-7; V gene: TRBV7-8; CDR3 protein: ASSRAGLAYEQY
J gene: TRBJ1-2; V gene: TRBV2; CDR3 protein: ASSEDSGRHYGYT
J gene: TRBJ2-7; V gene: TRBV14; CDR3 protein: ASSQDRQTSYEQY
J gene: TRBJ2-2; V gene: TRBV11-2; CDR3 protein: ASSLAGAGELF
J gene: TRBJ2-2; V gene: TRBV11-3; CDR3 protein: ASSLVSTGTAGELF
J gene: TRBJ2-3; V gene: TRBV30; CDR3 protein: AWSPGHTQY
J gene: TRBJ2-7; V gene: TRBV28; CDR3 protein: ASSFYQSGQGLLYEQY
J gene: TRBJ2-7; V gene: TRBV19; CDR3 protein: ASSPTGTTGFSEQY
J gene: TRBJ2-2; V gene: TRBV5-1; CDR3 protein: ASSFGAENTGELF
J gene: TRBJ1-1; V gene: TRBV5-1; CDR3 protein: ASTPGGGGLNTEAF
J gene: TRBJ1-2; V gene: TRBV19; CDR3 protein: ASSRQATNYGYT
J gene: TRBJ1-6; V gene: TRBV5-8; CDR3 protein: ASSWDSSSYNSPLH
J gene: TRBJ1-4; V gene: TRBV5-1; CDR3 protein: ASWDRGLNEKLF
J gene: TRBJ1-2; V gene: TRBV30; CDR3 protein: AWEKRRFFGNYGYT
J gene: TRBJ2-2; V gene: TRBV7-3; CDR3 protein: ASSQGARTGELF
J gene: TRBJ1-1; V gene: TRBV7-3; CDR3 protein: ASRQQQDTEAF
J gene: TRBJ2-3; V gene: TRBV9; CDR3 protein: ASSVGARGTEDTQY
J gene: TRBJ1-1; V gene: TRBV29-1; CDR3 protein: SVRTTGTTEAF
J gene: TRBJ1-5; V gene: TRBV2; CDR3 protein: ASSEVESNQPQH